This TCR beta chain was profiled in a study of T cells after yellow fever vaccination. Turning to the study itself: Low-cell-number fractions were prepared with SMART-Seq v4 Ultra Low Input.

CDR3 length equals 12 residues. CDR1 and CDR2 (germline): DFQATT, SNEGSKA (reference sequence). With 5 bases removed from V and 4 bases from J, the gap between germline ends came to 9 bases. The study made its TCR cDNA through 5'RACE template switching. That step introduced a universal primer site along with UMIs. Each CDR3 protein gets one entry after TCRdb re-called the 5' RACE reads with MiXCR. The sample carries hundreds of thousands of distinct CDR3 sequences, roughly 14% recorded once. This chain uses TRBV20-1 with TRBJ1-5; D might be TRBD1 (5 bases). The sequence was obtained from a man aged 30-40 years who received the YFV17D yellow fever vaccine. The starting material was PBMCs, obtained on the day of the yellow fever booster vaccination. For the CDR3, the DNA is TGCAGTGCTCGGGGGGAGAATCAGCCCCAGCATTTT. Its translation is CSARGENQPQHF.